This entry describes one T cell receptor beta chain. This clonotype was recorded many times. The specificity of this receptor is unknown. Base qualities are not at hand, and no much larger clone is one base apart. The data originate from a study of Graves' ophthalmopathy and Graves' hyperthyroidism listed by TCRdb under 2018. For the wider study: Peripheral blood was collected at initial diagnosis, before any treatment. To tell Graves' ophthalmopathy apart from Graves' hyperthyroidism, and to predict which patients would progress to ophthalmopathy, the study relied on TCR beta repertoire signatures. In total, 135 blood samples were TCR-sequenced: under 45 ophthalmopathy, some 75 hyperthyroidism and 17 hyperthyroidism-to-ophthalmopathy patients. To explore V-J signatures distinguishing ophthalmopathy from hyperthyroidism, a discovery set of about a hundred patients (around 44 ophthalmopathy, some 57 stable hyperthyroidism) was enrolled. The independent validation cohort included about 19 hyperthyroidism patients plus 17 patients who later progressed from hyperthyroidism to ophthalmopathy. In five or six hyperthyroidism patients, the T-cell repertoire of thyroid tissue was compared with the T-cell repertoire of blood. After sampling, hyperthyroidism patients received methimazole starting at 30 mg daily, and ophthalmopathy patients received high-dose intravenous methylprednisolone. The 75 to 100 discovery patients were divided at random into training and test sets in a 7:3 ratio. Study-wide conclusions, independent of this receptor: Sample size was not predetermined statistically, and investigators were not blinded to group allocation. Among expanded thyroid clonotypes with frequency above 0.001, most also showed up in blood, which suggests that blood repertoires may reflect the thyroid immune response. The 13-signature model separated ophthalmopathy from stable hyperthyroidism with approximately 88% sensitivity and approximately 81% specificity in cross-validation, and 80%/75% in the test set. In validation, the model predicted ophthalmopathy progression with nearly 71% sensitivity and approximately 72% specificity; roughly eleven predicted patients were CT-confirmed with GO in a median of around 6.5 months.

Ophthalmopathy patients had moderately to severely active disease, Clinical Activity Score of at least 3, NOSPECS grade of at least 4, and disease duration under 3 months. Anyone with other autoimmune diseases, uncontrolled infections, pregnancy or lactation was excluded from the study. Diagnosis was based on clinical symptoms, serum thyroxine, TRAb, thyroid ultrasound and orbital computed tomography. Ficoll-Paque density gradient centrifugation was used to isolate PBMCs from 9.5 to 10 ml of fresh peripheral blood. Total RNA was extracted with Trizol reagent and quality-checked on an Agilent 2100 Bioanalyzer. The junction carries 14 bases between V and J, which are trimmed by 4 bases and 5 bases respectively. Taken from the germline V gene, the CDR1 and CDR2 loops are SNHLY and FYNNEI. CDR3 length: 14 amino acids, cysteine to phenylalanine. Of the read, only the CDR3 DNA is kept; its 42 bases are in frame from base 1.

TCR beta CDR3 regions were amplified from RNA transcripts for repertoire sequencing. The first round was an RT-PCR using HTBI primers with the Qiagen OneStep RT-PCR kit, and this first round was followed by a second-round multiplex PCR, then size selection and purification. The libraries underwent paired-end sequencing with 100 bp reads on an Illumina HiSeq2000. The study's own analysis went as follows. SOAPnuke was used for read processing, and reads with adapters, uncalled bases, a mean Phred below 15, or no exact constant-primer or identifier match were discarded. COPE v1.2.5 was used to merge high-quality paired reads. Each unique nucleotide sequence was treated as a clonotype, and MiTCR v1.1 was used to align the clonotypes to the IMGT TRB V, D and J references. Only V-J combinations with frequency above 0.0001 were analysed, covering 99.2% of repertoires. A TCR clonal expansion and chaos score per V-J combination was defined as the ratio of F50 clonal expansion to chaos observed in the TCRdist matrix. Welch's t-statistics and random forest were used to reduce the features to around 13 V-J combinations, which were then used as input to a naive Bayes classifier. The similarity between thyroid and blood repertoires was quantified using the Morisita-Horn index. TCRdb passed the public sequencing reads through fastp at Q25 and MiXCR, retaining productive beta sequences. Entries that share a CDR3 protein sequence are merged under the most common genes and DNA. In this record, the V and J calls reflect TCRdb's handling and not the investigators' own analysis. Counted in this sample were hundreds of thousands of distinct CDR3 sequences; around 14% of them appeared once. The ten biggest clones cover approximately 9.8% of the sample.

This receptor chain uses TRBV2 and TRBJ2-5, and possibly TRBD1, on 5 matching bases. The receptor was derived from a woman in her twenties or thirties with Graves' ophthalmopathy. Donor details come from another sample of the same person, matched by shared clones. Sequencing was carried out using blood. The base sequence is TGTGCCAGCAGTGTACAAGGAAACAGGGAGACCCAGTACTTC. This yields the protein CASSVQGNRETQYF.